Given below is one T cell receptor beta chain in context. Its antigen is not yet known. Within one base of it there is no much larger clone, and no base qualities were kept. The germline V gene (reference sequence) gives CDR1 as SGHNT and CDR2 as YYREEE. Counted from cysteine to phenylalanine, this CDR3 has 15 amino acids. The read is trimmed to its CDR3 DNA, 45 bases read in frame from base 1. V loses 7 bases of germline sequence and J loses 0 bases, and the interval between the two ends is 14 bases. This sample stems from a study of cytotoxic CD8 clonotypes in ibrutinib-treated CLL (TCRdb year 2021). For the wider study: The cohort had ten to twelve relapsed/refractory and around 16 treatment-naive patients; 17 were IGHV unmutated. Responses were partial in some 24 patients and complete in 2; after median around 66 months follow-up, about 15 stayed in remission and approximately 12 progressed. Response samples were obtained after a median of approximately twelve months of treatment, with a range of about 6 to 40 months. On average, each sample yielded hundreds of thousands of productive templates and tens of thousands of productive rearrangements. Of the approximately 90 people in the trial, about 27 had longitudinal samples available. Cryopreserved peripheral blood mononuclear cells were obtained before treatment, at response, and at either sustained remission or disease progression. Every remission and progressive disease sample was obtained while ibrutinib was still being received by the patients. Broad study findings and their caveats: Baseline clonality was found to be higher than that of age-matched healthy donors and was strongly correlated with circulating CD8+ T-cell counts. Sampling times were not matched between patients in sustained remission and patients whose disease was progressing, and lymph node repertoires were not examined. At ibrutinib response clonality went up, during sustained remission it held steady, and at progression it dropped back toward baseline. Public clonotypes were rare and either contracted or stayed stable during treatment, and the rise in clonality at ibrutinib response reflected the expansion of private clonotypes.

In light of the paper, this sample's time point label describes: progressive disease on ibrutinib. For TCR beta library preparation, approximately 1.8 micrograms of genomic DNA was extracted from cryopreserved PBMCs. High-throughput TCR beta sequencing was performed on longitudinal blood samples from CLL patients receiving ibrutinib monotherapy. Patients were enrolled in a phase 2 open-label single-center ibrutinib monotherapy trial. On a MiSeq, deep resolution sequencing aimed for a depth between 1 in 1 million and 1 in 200,000 T cells, with each clonotype covered 10x on average. The immunoSEQ hsTCRB Kit was used to generate TCR beta libraries. The authors' pipeline ran thus. ImmunoSEQ Data Assistant and ImmunoSEQ Analyzer were used for data analysis, and V, D and J genes were assigned according to IMGT definitions. Clonality, which ranges from 0 to 1, was calculated by subtracting the normalized Shannon entropy of productive rearrangement frequencies from one. Public clonotype analysis was restricted to overrepresented clonotypes comprising at least 0.05% of each patient's repertoire. Repertoires from roughly 13 age-matched healthy donors in immuneACCESS were used as clonality controls. The clones in this table, taken by TCRdb from immuneACCESS, are in-frame only. Not every clone is retained; where verified, under half of the shortfall comes from an unresolved V gene, and the cause of the rest is unknown. Clone size and the V and J calls come from that table; the DNA yielded D and trimming. The sample table lists about 39,000 clones, approximately 67% of them with a count of one. The top ten clones comprise more than 6% of the sample.

The V and J segments used are TRBV5-4 and TRBJ1-3; TRBD1 is a weak D gene call, 6 bases matching. The origin of this receptor is a human donor with chronic lymphocytic leukemia. Here the sequenced sample was PBMCs, taken at disease progression, from a patient treated with ibrutinib. CDR3 region: CASLGPRGSGNTIYF. The sequenced DNA: TGTGCCAGCCTCGGACCCAGGGGCTCTGGAAACACCATATATTTT.